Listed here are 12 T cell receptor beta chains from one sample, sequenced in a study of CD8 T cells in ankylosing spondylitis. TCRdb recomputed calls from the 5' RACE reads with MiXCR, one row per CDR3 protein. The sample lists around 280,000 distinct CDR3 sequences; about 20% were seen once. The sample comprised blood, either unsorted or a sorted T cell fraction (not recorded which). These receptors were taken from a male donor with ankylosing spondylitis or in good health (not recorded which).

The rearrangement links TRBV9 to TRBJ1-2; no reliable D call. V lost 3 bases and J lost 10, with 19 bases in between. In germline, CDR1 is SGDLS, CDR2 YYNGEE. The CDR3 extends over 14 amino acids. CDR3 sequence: CASSAAWEGNDYTF. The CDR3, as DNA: TGTGCCAGCAGCGCTGCTTGGGAAGGAAATGACTACACCTTC.

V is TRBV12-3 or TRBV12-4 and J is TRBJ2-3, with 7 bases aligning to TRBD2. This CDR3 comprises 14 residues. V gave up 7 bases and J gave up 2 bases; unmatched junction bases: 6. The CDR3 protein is CASTYGGITDTQYF. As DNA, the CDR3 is TGTGCCAGCACTTACGGGGGGATCACAGATACGCAGTATTTT.

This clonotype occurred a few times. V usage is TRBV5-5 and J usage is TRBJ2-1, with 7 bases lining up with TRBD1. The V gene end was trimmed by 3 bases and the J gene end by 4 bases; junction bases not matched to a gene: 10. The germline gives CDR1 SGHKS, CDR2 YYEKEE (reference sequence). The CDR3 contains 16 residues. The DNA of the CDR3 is TGTGCCAGCAGCTCTGCCGGGACAGACCAGTACAATGAGCAGTTCTTC. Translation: CASSSAGTDQYNEQFF.

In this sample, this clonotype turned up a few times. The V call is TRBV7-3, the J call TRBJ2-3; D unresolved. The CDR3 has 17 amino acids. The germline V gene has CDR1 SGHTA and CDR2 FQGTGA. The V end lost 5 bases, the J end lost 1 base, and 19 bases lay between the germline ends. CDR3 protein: CASSPTRLAQRTDTQYF. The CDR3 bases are TGTGCCAGCAGCCCTACTCGATTAGCTCAACGCACAGATACGCAGTATTTT.

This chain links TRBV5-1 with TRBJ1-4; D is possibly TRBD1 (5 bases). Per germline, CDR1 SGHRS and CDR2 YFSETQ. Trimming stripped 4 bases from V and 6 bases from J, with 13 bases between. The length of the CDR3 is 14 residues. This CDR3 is CASSQGGADEKLFF. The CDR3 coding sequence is TGCGCCAGCAGCCAGGGAGGGGCTGATGAAAAACTGTTTTTT.

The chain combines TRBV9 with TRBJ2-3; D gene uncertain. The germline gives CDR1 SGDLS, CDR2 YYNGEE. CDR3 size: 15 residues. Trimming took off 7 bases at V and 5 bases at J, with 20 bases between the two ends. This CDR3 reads CASPLMWPVGDTQYF. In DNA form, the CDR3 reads TGTGCCAGCCCTTTAATGTGGCCGGTTGGAGATACGCAGTATTTT.

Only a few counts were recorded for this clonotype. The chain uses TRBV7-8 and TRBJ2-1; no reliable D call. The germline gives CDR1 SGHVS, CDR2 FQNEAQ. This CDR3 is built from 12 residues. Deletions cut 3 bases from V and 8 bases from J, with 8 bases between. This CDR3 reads CASSFLADEQFF. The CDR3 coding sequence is TGTGCCAGCAGCTTTTTGGCGGATGAGCAGTTCTTC. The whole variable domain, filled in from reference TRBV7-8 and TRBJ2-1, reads GAGVSQSPRYKVAKRGQDVALRCDPISGHVSLFWYQQALGQGPEFLTYFQNEAQLDKSGLPSDRFFAERPEGSVSTLKIQRTQQEDSAVYLCASSFLADEQFFGPGTRLTVL.

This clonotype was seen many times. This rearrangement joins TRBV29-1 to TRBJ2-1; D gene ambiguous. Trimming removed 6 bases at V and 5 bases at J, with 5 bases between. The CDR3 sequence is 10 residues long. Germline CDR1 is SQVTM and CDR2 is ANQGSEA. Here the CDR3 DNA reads TGCAGCGTCGGGCACAATGAGCAGTTCTTC. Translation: CSVGHNEQFF.

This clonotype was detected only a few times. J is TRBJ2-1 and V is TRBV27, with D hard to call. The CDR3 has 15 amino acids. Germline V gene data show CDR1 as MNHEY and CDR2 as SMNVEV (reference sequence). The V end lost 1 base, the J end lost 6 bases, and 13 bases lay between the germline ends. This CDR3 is CASSLWLGRGNEQFF. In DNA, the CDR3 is TGTGCCAGCAGTTTATGGTTAGGGCGAGGCAATGAGCAGTTCTTC.

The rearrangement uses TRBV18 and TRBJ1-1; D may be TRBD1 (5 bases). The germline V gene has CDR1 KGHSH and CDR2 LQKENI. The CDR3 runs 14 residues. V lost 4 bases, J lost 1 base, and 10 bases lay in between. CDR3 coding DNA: TGTGCCAGCTCACGGACAAATGGGAACACTGAAGCTTTCTTT. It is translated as CASSRTNGNTEAFF.

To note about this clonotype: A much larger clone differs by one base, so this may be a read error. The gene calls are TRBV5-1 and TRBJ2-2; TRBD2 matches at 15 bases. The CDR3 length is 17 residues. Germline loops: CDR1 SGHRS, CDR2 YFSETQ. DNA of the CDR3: TGCGCCAACAGCCTGAGGACTAGCGGGAGGGCCACCGGGGAGCTGTTTTTT. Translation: CANSLRTSGRATGELFF.

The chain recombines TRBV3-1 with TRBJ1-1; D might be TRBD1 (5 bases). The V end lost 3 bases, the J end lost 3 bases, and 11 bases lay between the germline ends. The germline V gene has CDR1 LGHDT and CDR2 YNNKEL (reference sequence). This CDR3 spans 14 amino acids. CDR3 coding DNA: TGTGCCAGCAGCCACGGACTGGGGGACACTGAAGCTTTCTTT. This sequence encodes CASSHGLGDTEAFF.